One TCR beta chain is described in this entry. This may be a read error, as it is one base from a much larger clone. This record comes from a study of T cells in Graves' hyperthyroidism and ophthalmopathy. Amplification of TCR beta CDR3 regions was performed using RNA transcripts as template. RT-PCR in the first round (using the HTBI primer set) targeted the TCR CDR3. TCRdb called the multiplex PCR reads again in MiXCR, with one record for every CDR3 protein. The table has approximately 590,000 distinct CDR3 sequences, 15% to 18% seen once; the top ten hold under 8%. The CDR3 is made up of 14 amino acids. Trimming pared 2 bases from V and 4 bases from J, leaving 8 bases between.

The sequenced material came from blood. The clonotype was recovered from a woman in her 30s with Graves' hyperthyroidism. The chain uses TRBV12-3 or TRBV12-4 and TRBJ2-2, with D unclear. The CDR3 is CASSLCRITGELFF. The CDR3 DNA sequence: TGTGCCAGCAGTTTATGTAGAATCACCGGGGAGCTGTTTTTT.